This T cell receptor (beta chain) was sequenced in a study of CD8 T cells in ankylosing spondylitis. Each CDR3 protein gets one entry after TCRdb re-called the 5' RACE reads with MiXCR. In the table there are roughly 91,000 distinct CDR3 sequences, about 8.6% of which are singletons. At least ten counts were recorded for this clonotype. The germline V gene has CDR1 KGHSH and CDR2 LQKENI. V was pared by 6 bases and J by 2 bases, with 10 bases between. The CDR3 has 13 residues. The receptor was isolated from a male donor with ankylosing spondylitis or in good health (not recorded which). Sequencing was performed on blood, either unsorted or a sorted T cell fraction (not recorded which). This rearrangement joins TRBV18 to TRBJ2-5; D is possibly TRBD2 (5 bases). The DNA for the CDR3 is TGTGCCAGCTCGTCGACGGGGCAAGAGACCCAGTACTTC. Amino acids: CASSSTGQETQYF. Together with reference TRBV18 and TRBJ2-5, the CDR3 gives the full variable domain: NAGVMQNPRHLVRRRGQEARLRCSPMKGHSHVYWYRQLPEEGLKFMVYLQKENIIDESGMPKERFSAEFPKEGPSILRIQQVVRGDSAAYFCASSSTGQETQYFGPGTRLLVL.